Listed here is a single T cell receptor beta chain. No antigen is known for it. For every donor, a draw yielded around 10 milliliters of peripheral blood. PCR was performed a second time for 7 to 11 cycles using a sample-barcoded 5' primer and a J-beta primer mix. Each cDNA was tagged by a template-switch adaptor containing 12 random nucleotides. TCRdb passed the 5' RACE reads through MiXCR, listing each CDR3 protein once. The table shows around 650,000 distinct CDR3 sequences, with 40% to 45% occurring only once. Trimming at V came to 1 base and at J to 6 bases, leaving 10 bases not matched to a gene. Germline V gene sequence: CDR1 SGHNT, CDR2 YYREEE (reference sequence). The CDR3 runs 16 residues. The record originates from a study of blood T cells in healthy people across ages. Regarding the study as a whole: A strong correlation was seen between TCR beta diversity and naive T cell percentage. A greater number of naive CD4+ cells and higher diversity distinguished long-lived donors from aged donors.

Sequences were obtained from blood. This TCR came from a man older than 75 in good health. The chain has TRBV5-4 and TRBJ2-3; 8 bases are a match to TRBD2. CDR3 bases: TGTGCCAGCAGCTTGCGATTGGCGGGGGGACCTGATACGCAGTATTTT. As protein: CASSLRLAGGPDTQYF.